This TCR beta chain came from a study of T cell responses to AZD1222 COVID-19 vaccine. Sequencing was performed with immunoSEQ multiplex PCR; in TCRdb, only in-frame clones are kept and a portion is missing. The table has 85,000 to 110,000 clones, roughly 89% seen once; the top ten hold 45%. Germline CDR1 MNHEY, CDR2 SVGAGI. V was cut by 2 bases and J by 4 bases, with 14 bases left in between. CDR3 size: 15 residues. Sample: peripheral blood, taken on day 0 of AZD1222 vaccination. The J gene is TRBJ1-1, the V gene TRBV6-5; D is possibly TRBD1 (6 bases). The clonotype originates from an adult in good health. The CDR3 sequence: CASSYPSRGATEAFF. In DNA form, the CDR3 reads TGTGCCAGCAGTTACCCGAGTAGGGGGGCCACTGAAGCTTTCTTT.